Below are 18 T cell receptor beta chains sequenced from a single sample in a study of blood T cell repertoires in COVID-19 (TCRdb year 2020). The method behind the library was the immunoSEQ multiplex PCR assay. TCRdb's version of the immuneACCESS table is confined to in-frame rearrangements and falls short of the full clone set. An unresolved V gene accounts for under half of the shortfall where checked; the remainder is of unknown origin. In this sample the table shows some 190,000 clones, 65% to 80% of which occur a single time. The top ten constitute over 10% of the sample. The sample consisted of peripheral blood. The source of these receptors is a woman aged 45-65 years with acute or convalescent COVID-19.

This chain connects TRBV3-1 (or the pseudogene TRBV3-2) to TRBJ2-4, with 7 bases lining up with TRBD1. Losses at the gene ends were 4 bases for V and 3 bases for J; bases not matched to a gene: 6. The length of the CDR3 is 15 residues. Germline V CDR1 and CDR2: LGHDT, YNNKEL (reference sequence). This CDR3 is CASSLQTGSKNIQYF. The CDR3 DNA reads as TGTGCCAGCAGCCTTCAGACAGGGAGCAAAAACATTCAGTACTTC.

This rearrangement joins TRBV10-2 to TRBJ2-7; TRBD1 aligns across 7 bases. Trimming at V came to 5 bases and at J to 3 bases, leaving 10 bases not matched to a gene. Germline V lookup: CDR1 WSHSY, CDR2 SAAADI. The CDR3 extends over 15 amino acids. CDR3 nucleotides: TGCGCCAGCAGTCCAGCCACAGGGGCCCACTACGAGCAGTACTTC. Its translation is CASSPATGAHYEQYF.

The genes are TRBV4-1 and TRBJ2-1, with D unresolved. V was cut by 3 bases and J by 7 bases, with 13 bases left in between. This CDR3 spans 14 amino acids. Looked up from germline, CDR1 is MGHRA and CDR2 is YSYEKL. Here the CDR3 DNA reads TGCGCCAGCAGCCATCCCTCTTGGGCGAATGAGCAGTTCTTC. It encodes CASSHPSWANEQFF.

The rearrangement uses TRBV6-6 and TRBJ1-3, with 7 nucleotides matching TRBD1. V dropped 6 bases and J dropped 2; count of bases not matched to a gene: 1. The CDR3 loop spans 13 amino acids. Germline CDR1 MNHNY, CDR2 SVGAGI (reference sequence). The CDR3 nucleotides read TGTGCCAGCAGGACAGGGACTGGAAACACCATATATTTT. Protein product: CASRTGTGNTIYF.

This chain connects TRBV28 to TRBJ2-1; 9 nucleotides align to TRBD1. The CDR3 is 16 amino acids. CDR1 and CDR2 (germline): MDHEN, SYDVKM. J gave up 4 bases and V 1 base, and 5 bases lay outside the gene matches. The CDR3 DNA reads as TGTGCCAGCAGTTTATTCCCGGGACAGGGTTACAATGAGCAGTTCTTC. Protein product: CASSLFPGQGYNEQFF.

This chain connects TRBV6-5 to TRBJ2-2, with 7 bases that match TRBD1. V shed 0 bases, J shed 5 bases, and the junction held 3 bases outside the gene matches. From germline, CDR1 is MNHEY and CDR2 SVGAGI. The CDR3 covers 15 residues. The CDR3 nucleotides are TGTGCCAGCAGTTACTCGGGGACAGATACCGGGGAGCTGTTTTTT. Its protein is CASSYSGTDTGELFF.

This clone was picked up one time. The chain combines TRBV12-3 or TRBV12-4 with TRBJ2-3; maybe TRBD2 (5 bases). The CDR3 sequence is 13 residues long. Trimming pared 7 bases from V and 5 bases from J, leaving 13 bases between. The CDR3 bases are TGTGCCAGCAATCCGGACGGGAAAGATACGCAGTATTTT. It translates to CASNPDGKDTQYF.

This clone was recorded only once. The rearrangement links TRBV5-5 to TRBJ1-2; D is uncertain. V lost 2 bases, J lost 0 bases, and 20 bases lay in between. The length of the CDR3 is 18 residues. Germline V lookup: CDR1 SGHKS, CDR2 YYEKEE (reference sequence). DNA of the CDR3: TGTGCCAGCAGCTTAGCCCAGCCGGGAATAACTACTAACTATGGCTACACCTTC. Encoded protein: CASSLAQPGITTNYGYTF.

The chain has TRBV2 and TRBJ1-2; the match to TRBD1 covers 10 bases. The CDR3 loop spans 13 amino acids. After removal of 8 bases from V and 8 bases from J, the junction contained 8 bases not matched to a gene. From germline, CDR1 is SNHLY and CDR2 FYNNEI. In nucleotides, the CDR3 is TGTGCCAGCGGTTCTGACAGGGGGCAAGGCTACACCTTC. It encodes CASGSDRGQGYTF.

The rearrangement uses TRBV6-5 and TRBJ1-2; D gene unclear. The germline V gene encodes CDR1 MNHEY and CDR2 SVGAGI. V gave up 8 bases and J gave up 4 bases, with 11 bases separating them. There are 12 residues in the CDR3. The CDR3 DNA is TGTGCCAGCGGGTTGAGAGGCTATGGCTACACCTTC. Amino acid sequence: CASGLRGYGYTF.

Note on this clone: A junction boundary mismatches the germline segment, possibly from a read error. The CDR3 spells CASSVDARGTIRNF. CDR3 bases: TGTGCCAGCAGCGTAGATGCGAGGGGGACAATACGGAACTTC. The J gene is TRBJ2-7, the V gene TRBV9; TRBD1 is a possible D gene (6 bases). The CDR3 totals 14 residues. Germline V gene data show CDR1 as SGDLS and CDR2 as YYNGEE.

The chain couples TRBV29-1 to TRBJ2-7; 9 nucleotides match TRBD1. This CDR3 comprises 14 residues. The ends lost 4 bases at V and 5 bases at J; junction bases unmatched: 9. In germline, CDR1 is SQVTM, CDR2 ANQGSEA. CDR3 coding DNA: TGCAGCGTTGCTCTGGGACAGGGTTTGGACGAGCAGTACTTC. It yields the protein CSVALGQGLDEQYF.

This clone was seen once. The chain is built from TRBV21-1 and TRBJ1-6; the table's TRBD1 call for D was not verified on the DNA. TRBV21-1 is assigned pseudogene status. This CDR3 is built from 16 residues. This CDR3 reads CASSKEVETGDSPLHF. CDR3 DNA sequence: TGTGCCAGCAGCAAAGAGGTTGAGACAGGGGATTCACCCCTCCACTTT.

This clone was found a few times. The V gene is TRBV6-1, the J gene TRBJ1-1; D gene ambiguous. The germline gives CDR1 MNHNS, CDR2 SASEGT. The CDR3 consists of 14 residues. V was clipped by 3 bases and J by 0 bases, with 8 bases between them. CDR3 bases: TGTGCCAGCAGTGACAGATACCTGAACACTGAAGCTTTCTTT. It encodes CASSDRYLNTEAFF.

In its sample, this clone was seen a few times. The chain is built from TRBV18 and TRBJ1-1, with D possibly being TRBD1 (5 bases). From germline, CDR1 is KGHSH and CDR2 LQKENI. The CDR3 is 17 amino acids. V lost 3 bases and J 1 base, leaving 18 bases between the germline ends. In DNA, the CDR3 is TGTGCCAGCTCACCCCAGTTTGGGAGGGACCCGAACACTGAAGCTTTCTTT. Its translation is CASSPQFGRDPNTEAFF.

The rearrangement joins TRBV28 to TRBJ2-5; D is unresolved. Trimming pared 2 bases from V and 4 bases from J, leaving 11 bases between. Germline V gene data show CDR1 as MDHEN and CDR2 as SYDVKM. The CDR3 runs to 14 residues. Here the CDR3 reads CASSLIWATETQYF. The DNA of the CDR3 is TGTGCCAGCAGTTTAATCTGGGCGACAGAGACCCAGTACTTC.

In DNA form, the CDR3 reads TGTGCCAGCAGCCTGAGAAGTTTCGACAGCACTACCTCTGGGGCCAACGTCCTGACTTTC. Residues: CASSLRSFDSTTSGANVLTF. The V and J genes are TRBV7-8 and TRBJ2-6, with a possible D match to TRBD1 (5 bases). The V end was cut by 5 bases, the J end by 0 bases, with 23 bases between. Germline-derived CDR1 and CDR2 are SGHVS and FQNEAQ. The CDR3 covers 20 residues.

The chain combines TRBV7-8 with TRBJ1-5, with D possibly being TRBD1 (6 bases). This CDR3 is 17 amino acids long. V was trimmed by 5 bases and J by 1 base, leaving 18 bases between them. Germline V gene data show CDR1 as SGHVS and CDR2 as FQNEAQ. The CDR3 here is CASSPGGGVWSNQPQHF. CDR3 bases: TGTGCCAGCAGCCCTGGGGGGGGCGTATGGAGCAATCAGCCCCAGCATTTT.